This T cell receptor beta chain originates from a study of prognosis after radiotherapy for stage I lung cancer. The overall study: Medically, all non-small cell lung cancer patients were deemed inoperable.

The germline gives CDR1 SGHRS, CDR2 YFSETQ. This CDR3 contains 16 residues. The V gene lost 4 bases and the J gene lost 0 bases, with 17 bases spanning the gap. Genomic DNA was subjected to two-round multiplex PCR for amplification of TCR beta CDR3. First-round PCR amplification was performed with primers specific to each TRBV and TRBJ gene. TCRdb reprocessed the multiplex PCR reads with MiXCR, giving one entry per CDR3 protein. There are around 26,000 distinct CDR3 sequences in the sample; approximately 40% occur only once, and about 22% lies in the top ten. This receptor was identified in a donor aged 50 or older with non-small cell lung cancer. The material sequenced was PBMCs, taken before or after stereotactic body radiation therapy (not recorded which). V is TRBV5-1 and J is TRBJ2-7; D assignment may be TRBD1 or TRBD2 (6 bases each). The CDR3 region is CASSGGPDKISYEQYF. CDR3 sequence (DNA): TGCGCCAGCAGCGGGGGGCCGGACAAAATCTCCTACGAGCAGTACTTC.